The 23 T cell receptor beta chains below come from one sample, sequenced in a study of CD8 T cells in Susac syndrome. It was with random hexamers that 0.5 to 1 ug RNA was reverse transcribed. TCRdb processed the immunoSEQ multiplex PCR reads anew with MiXCR; each CDR3 protein has one entry. This sample has roughly 150,000 distinct CDR3 sequences, with around 95% found just once. Sequencing was carried out using CD8+ T cells from PBMCs. The receptors come from a human donor with multiple sclerosis.

V usage is TRBV20-1 and J usage is TRBJ2-1; a possible D gene is TRBD1 (6 bases). V was clipped by 0 bases and J by 6 bases, with 24 bases between them. Per germline, CDR1 DFQATT and CDR2 SNEGSKA (reference sequence). The CDR3 covers 18 residues. The DNA for the CDR3 is TGCAGTGCTAGAGATCGCCACGCGCAGGGGTTTTCGTTCAATGAGCAGTTCTTC. Its translation: CSARDRHAQGFSFNEQFF.

The chain couples TRBV7-8 to TRBJ1-2; D is ambiguous. The ends were cut back, 3 bases at V and 1 base at J, with 6 bases in the middle. Per germline, CDR1 SGHVS and CDR2 FQNEAQ. The CDR3 has 13 residues. The CDR3 region is CASSLQDNYGYTF. Written as DNA, the CDR3 is TGTGCCAGCAGCTTGCAAGATAACTATGGCTACACCTTC.

The J gene is TRBJ2-7, the V gene TRBV30; D is uncertain. Trimming stripped 4 bases from V and 6 bases from J, with 10 bases between. The CDR3 length is 11 residues. CDR1 and CDR2 (germline): GTSNPN, SVGIG (reference sequence). CDR3 in DNA: TGTGCCTGGACCGGTGGCTCCGAGCAGTACTTC. Its protein is CAWTGGSEQYF. Full variable domain (rest looked up from reference TRBV30 and TRBJ2-7): SQTIHQWPATLVQPVGSPLSLECTVEGTSNPNLYWYRQAAGRGLQLLFYSVGIGQISSEVPQNLSASRPQDRQFILSSKKLLLSDSGFYLCAWTGGSEQYFGPGTRLTVT.

V and J are TRBV9 and TRBJ2-5, with TRBD2 as a possible D gene (5 bases). CDR1 and CDR2 from the germline V gene are SGDLS and YYNGEE. The V end was cut by 7 bases, the J end by 4 bases, with 17 bases between. The CDR3 extends over 14 amino acids. CDR3 sequence (DNA): TGTGCCAGCGCCAGTGAGGGCCTGGGAGAGACCCAGTACTTC. As protein: CASASEGLGETQYF.

V and J are TRBV30 and TRBJ1-1; D unclear. Germline assignment: CDR1 GTSNPN and CDR2 SVGIG (reference sequence). There are 12 residues in the CDR3. The V end was cut by 2 bases, the J end by 1 base, with 5 bases between. CDR3 loop: CAWSLGNTEAFF. The CDR3 bases are TGTGCCTGGAGTCTTGGGAACACTGAAGCTTTCTTT.

The chain recombines TRBV27 with TRBJ2-5; a weak D match, TRBD1 (6 bases). V was clipped by 4 bases and J by 6 bases, with 12 bases between them. The CDR3 sequence is 13 residues long. Germline loops: CDR1 MNHEY, CDR2 SMNVEV (reference sequence). Here the CDR3 reads CASSSGQAKTQYF. As DNA, the CDR3 is TGTGCCAGCAGTTCGGGACAAGCGAAGACCCAGTACTTC.

The chain recombines TRBV4-2 with TRBJ2-1, with TRBD2 matching 7 bases. CDR3 length: 15 residues. V dropped 5 bases and J dropped 6; count of bases not matched to a gene: 10. Germline CDR1 LGHNA, CDR2 YNFKEQ. DNA for the CDR3: TGTGCCAGCAGCGGGGTGGGGGGGGTTCGCAATGAGCAGTTCTTC. As protein: CASSGVGGVRNEQFF.

The chain recombines TRBV20-1 with TRBJ2-7; D not resolved. The germline gives CDR1 DFQATT, CDR2 SNEGSKA (reference sequence). The CDR3 extends over 12 amino acids. Trimming pared 6 bases from V and 2 bases from J, leaving 11 bases between. The CDR3 region has the DNA TGCAGTGCCCCGGAAGGCGCCTACGAGCAGTACTTC. Translation gives CSAPEGAYEQYF.

This clonotype was recorded only once. This chain joins TRBV20-1 and TRBJ2-3; D ambiguous. The CDR3 has 10 amino acids. V lost 8 bases to trimming and J lost 0 bases, with 3 bases between them. CDR1 DFQATT and CDR2 SNEGSKA come from the germline V gene (reference sequence). As DNA, the CDR3 is TGCAGTACCAGCACAGATACGCAGTATTTT. Residues: CSTSTDTQYF.

The CDR3 coding sequence is TGTGCCAGCAGTGGAGCGACCCAGTACTTC. The encoded protein is CASSGATQYF. This rearrangement joins TRBV2 to TRBJ2-5; D gene unclear. V lost 4 bases to trimming and J lost 7 bases, with 4 bases between them. The CDR3 is made up of 10 amino acids. From germline, CDR1 is SNHLY and CDR2 FYNNEI.

V usage is TRBV7-9 and J usage is TRBJ1-1; weak D call: TRBD1 (5 bases). Trimming left V 1 base short and J 10 bases short, with 16 bases between. The CDR3 is 14 residues long. Per germline, CDR1 SEHNR and CDR2 FQNEAQ (reference sequence). In DNA, the CDR3 is TGTGCCAGCAGCTTAGATGTGGGGCCCGGAGGAGCTTTCTTT. It codes for CASSLDVGPGGAFF. The variable domain in full, completed from reference TRBV7-9 and TRBJ1-1, reads DTGVSQNPRHKITKRGQNVTFRCDPISEHNRLYWYRQTLGQGPEFLTYFQNEAQLEKSRLLSDRFSAERPKGSFSTLEIQRTEQGDSAMYLCASSLDVGPGGAFFGQGTRLTVV.

The V gene is TRBV5-4, the J gene TRBJ2-7, with TRBD2 as a possible D gene (5 bases). Germline CDR1 and CDR2: SGHNT and YYREEE (reference sequence). The CDR3 has 13 residues. V lost 2 bases and J 9 bases, leaving 15 bases between the germline ends. The CDR3 protein is CASSFGDSGGQYF. In DNA, the CDR3 is TGTGCCAGCAGCTTTGGGGATTCTGGAGGGCAGTACTTC.

This clonotype came up a few times. The chain is built from TRBV7-9 and TRBJ2-7, with TRBD1 identical over 7 bases. Germline V gene sequence: CDR1 SEHNR, CDR2 FQNEAQ (reference sequence). The CDR3 loop spans 14 amino acids. Trimming took 5 bases from V and 1 from J; bases not matched to a gene: 5. The CDR3 spells CASSPRQGSYEQYF. Written as DNA, the CDR3 is TGTGCCAGCAGCCCGAGACAGGGTTCCTACGAGCAGTACTTC.

This sequence joins TRBV19 and TRBJ2-7, with D possibly being TRBD2 (5 bases). The CDR3 spans 13 residues. Per the germline V gene, CDR1 is LNHDA and CDR2 is SQIVND (reference sequence). Deletions cut 0 bases from V and 5 bases from J, with 8 bases between. The CDR3 spells CASSIDPGNEQYF. CDR3 DNA sequence: TGTGCCAGTAGTATAGATCCCGGGAACGAGCAGTACTTC.

Regarding this clonotype: A read error may produce the germline difference seen at one junction end. The chain links TRBV13 to TRBJ2-2; TRBD2 is a possible D gene (6 bases). The CDR3 is made up of 16 amino acids. Germline loops: CDR1 PRHDT, CDR2 FYEKMQ (reference sequence). This CDR3 is CASSLKGRENSGELFF. CDR3 bases: TGTGCCAGCAGCTTAAAAGGTCGGGAGAACTCCGGGGAGCTGTTTTTT.

This clonotype showed up just once. The chain couples TRBV7-9 to TRBJ1-1, with a tentative D call TRBD1 (5 bases). V gave up 9 bases and J gave up 3 bases, with 14 bases separating them. The CDR3 extends over 13 amino acids. Germline V gives CDR1 SEHNR, CDR2 FQNEAQ (reference sequence). The CDR3 region has the DNA TGTGCCAGTTATAGGGGTGGGGACACTGAAGCTTTCTTT. Translated, it gives CASYRGGDTEAFF.

The V gene is TRBV13, the J gene TRBJ2-3; D possibly corresponds to TRBD1 (5 bases). Per germline, CDR1 PRHDT and CDR2 FYEKMQ (reference sequence). This CDR3 comprises 15 residues. V gave up 5 bases and J gave up 0 bases, with 12 bases separating them. In DNA form, the CDR3 reads TGTGCCAGCAGCGCGACAGTTACTAGCACAGATACGCAGTATTTT. It translates to CASSATVTSTDTQYF.

The chain couples TRBV19 to TRBJ2-7; possibly TRBD1 or TRBD2 for D (5 bases each). The germline V gene has CDR1 LNHDA and CDR2 SQIVND (reference sequence). CDR3 length: 12 amino acids. Trimming stripped 5 bases from V and 6 bases from J, with 11 bases between. The CDR3 DNA reads as TGTGCCAGTAGTTATGGGACCTCCGAGCAGTACTTC. It translates to CASSYGTSEQYF.

The table lists this clonotype with a few counts. The chain couples TRBV7-8 to TRBJ2-1; possibly TRBD1 for D (5 bases). With 1 base removed from V and 7 bases from J, the gap between germline ends came to 11 bases. This CDR3 has 14 amino acids. Germline V gene lookup returns CDR1 SGHVS and CDR2 FQNEAQ. CDR3 sequence reads: CASSLGAGLNEQFF. DNA of the CDR3: TGTGCCAGCAGCTTAGGAGCAGGGCTGAATGAGCAGTTCTTC.

This rearrangement joins TRBV7-8 to TRBJ2-1, with D possibly TRBD1 on 6 matching bases. The V end lost 2 bases, the J end lost 8 bases, and 22 bases lay between the germline ends. Germline CDR1 and CDR2: SGHVS and FQNEAQ. The CDR3 loop spans 17 amino acids. In DNA, the CDR3 is TGTGCCAGCAGCTTATACCCTTCACAGGGCCCCAGGGATGAGCAGTTCTTC. Protein sequence: CASSLYPSQGPRDEQFF.

This chain uses TRBV27 with TRBJ1-4, with 8 nucleotides matching TRBD1. The CDR3 contains 17 residues. Germline CDR1 is MNHEY and CDR2 is SMNVEV (reference sequence). V gave up 5 bases and J gave up 1 base; unmatched junction bases: 9. CDR3 sequence: CASSRTGWFLTNEKLFF. The CDR3 nucleotides are TGTGCCAGCAGTCGGACAGGGTGGTTCCTAACTAATGAAAAACTGTTTTTT. Complete variable domain (other parts from reference TRBV27 and TRBJ1-4): EAQVTQNPRYLITVTGKKLTVTCSQNMNHEYMSWYRQDPGLGLRQIYYSMNVEVTDKGDVPEGYKVSRKEKRNFPLILESPSPNQTSLYFCASSRTGWFLTNEKLFFGSGTQLSVL.

The rearrangement uses TRBV12-3 or TRBV12-4 and TRBJ2-1; 9 nucleotides align to TRBD2. CDR3 length: 14 amino acids. The V segment lost 3 bases and the J segment 8 bases; nucleotides outside the gene matches: 5. The DNA for the CDR3 is TGTGCCAGCAGTTTGGCGGGGGGGCCCGATGAGCAGTTCTTC. This encodes CASSLAGGPDEQFF.

This clonotype was detected once. This chain connects TRBV7-8 to TRBJ2-1, with D tentatively TRBD1 or TRBD2 (6 bases each). The CDR3 runs 15 residues. The ends were cut back, 2 bases at V and 6 bases at J, with 14 bases in the middle. CDR1 SGHVS and CDR2 FQNEAQ come from the germline V gene. CDR3 in amino acids: CASSLSGARSNEQFF. In DNA form, the CDR3 reads TGTGCCAGCAGCTTATCGGGGGCCCGCAGCAATGAGCAGTTCTTC.